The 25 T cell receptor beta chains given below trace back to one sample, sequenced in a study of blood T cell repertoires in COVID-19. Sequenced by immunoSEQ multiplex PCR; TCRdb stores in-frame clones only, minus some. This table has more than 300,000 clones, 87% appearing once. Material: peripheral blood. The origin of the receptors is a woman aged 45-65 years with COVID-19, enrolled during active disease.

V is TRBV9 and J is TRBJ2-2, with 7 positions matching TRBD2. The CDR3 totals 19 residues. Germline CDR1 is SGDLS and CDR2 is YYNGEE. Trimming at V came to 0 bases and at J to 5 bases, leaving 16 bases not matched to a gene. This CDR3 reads CASSVDEGGLRGKTGELFF. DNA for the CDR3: TGTGCCAGCAGCGTAGATGAGGGAGGGCTAAGGGGAAAAACCGGGGAGCTGTTTTTT.

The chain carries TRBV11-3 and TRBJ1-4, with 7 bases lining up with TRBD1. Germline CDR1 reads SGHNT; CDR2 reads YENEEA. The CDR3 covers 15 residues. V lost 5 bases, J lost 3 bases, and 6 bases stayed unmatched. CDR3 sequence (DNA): TGTGCCAGCAGCGTCCAGACAGGGTCTAATGAAAAACTGTTTTTT. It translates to CASSVQTGSNEKLFF.

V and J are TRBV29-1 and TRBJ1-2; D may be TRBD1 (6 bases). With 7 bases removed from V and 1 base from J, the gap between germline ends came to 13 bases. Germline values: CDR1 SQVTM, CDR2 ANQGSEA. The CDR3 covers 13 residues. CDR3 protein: CSAEGGNNYGYTF. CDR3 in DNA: TGCAGCGCGGAGGGGGGGAATAACTATGGCTACACCTTC.

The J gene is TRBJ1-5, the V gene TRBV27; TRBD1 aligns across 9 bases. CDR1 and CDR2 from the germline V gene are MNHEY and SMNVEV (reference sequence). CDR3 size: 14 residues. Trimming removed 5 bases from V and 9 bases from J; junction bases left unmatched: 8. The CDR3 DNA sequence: TGTGCCAGCAGTCTAGGACAGGGGTGGGGGCCCCAGCATTTT. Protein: CASSLGQGWGPQHF.

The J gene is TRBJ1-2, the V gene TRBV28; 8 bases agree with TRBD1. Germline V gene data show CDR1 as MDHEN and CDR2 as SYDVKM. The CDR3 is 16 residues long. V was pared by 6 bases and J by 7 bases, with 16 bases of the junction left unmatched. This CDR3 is CASRSPLAGGRGGYTF. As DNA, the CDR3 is TGTGCCAGCAGGTCTCCCCTGGCAGGGGGCAGGGGTGGCTACACCTTC.

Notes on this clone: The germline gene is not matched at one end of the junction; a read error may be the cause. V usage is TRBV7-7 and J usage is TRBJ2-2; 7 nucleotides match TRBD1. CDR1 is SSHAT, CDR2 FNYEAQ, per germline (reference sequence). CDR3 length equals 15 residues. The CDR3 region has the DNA TGTGCTAGCAGCTTAGACGACAGGGCTAATGGGGAGCTGTTTTTT. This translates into CASSLDDRANGELFF. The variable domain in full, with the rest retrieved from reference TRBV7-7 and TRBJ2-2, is GAGVSQSPRYKVTKRGQDVTLRCDPISSHATLYWYQQALGQGPEFLTYFNYEAQPDKSGLPSDRFSAERPEGSISTLTIQRTEQRDSAMYRCASSLDDRANGELFFGEGSRLTVL.

DNA for the CDR3: TGCGCCAGCAGCCAAGATCCCCCCCCAGGTGGGTCCTACGAGCAGTACTTC. It encodes CASSQDPPPGGSYEQYF. The gene calls are TRBV4-1 and TRBJ2-7; D uncertain. CDR1 is MGHRA and CDR2 is YSYEKL in the germline V gene. V shed 0 bases and J shed 1 base, with 16 bases lying between them. The CDR3 runs to 17 residues.

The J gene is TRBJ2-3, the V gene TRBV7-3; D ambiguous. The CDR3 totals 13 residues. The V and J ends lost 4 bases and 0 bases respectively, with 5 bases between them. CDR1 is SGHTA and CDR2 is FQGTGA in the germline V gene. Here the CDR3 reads CASSSGSTDTQYF. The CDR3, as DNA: TGTGCCAGCAGCTCGGGTAGCACAGATACGCAGTATTTT. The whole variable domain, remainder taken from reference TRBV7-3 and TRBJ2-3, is GAGVSQTPSNKVTEKGKYVELRCDPISGHTALYWYRQSLGQGPEFLIYFQGTGAADDSGLPNDRFFAVRPEGSVSTLKIQRTERGDSAVYLCASSSGSTDTQYFGPGTRLTVL.

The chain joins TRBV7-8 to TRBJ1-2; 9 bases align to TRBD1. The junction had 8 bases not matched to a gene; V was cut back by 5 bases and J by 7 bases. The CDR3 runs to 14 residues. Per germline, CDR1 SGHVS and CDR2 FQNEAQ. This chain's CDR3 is CASSPRTGEFGYTF. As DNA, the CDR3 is TGTGCCAGCAGCCCCCGGACAGGGGAGTTTGGCTACACCTTC.

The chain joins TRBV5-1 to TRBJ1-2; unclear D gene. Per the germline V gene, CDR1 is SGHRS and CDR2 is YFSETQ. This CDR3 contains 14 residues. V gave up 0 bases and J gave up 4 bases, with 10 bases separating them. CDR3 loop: CASSLGWAVYGYTF. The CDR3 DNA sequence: TGCGCCAGCAGCTTGGGCTGGGCTGTCTATGGCTACACCTTC. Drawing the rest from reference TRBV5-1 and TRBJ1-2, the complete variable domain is KAGVTQTPRYLIKTRGQQVTLSCSPISGHRSVSWYQQTPGQGLQFLFEYFSETQRNKGNFPGRFSGRQFSNSRSEMNVSTLELGDSALYLCASSLGWAVYGYTFGSGTRLTVV.

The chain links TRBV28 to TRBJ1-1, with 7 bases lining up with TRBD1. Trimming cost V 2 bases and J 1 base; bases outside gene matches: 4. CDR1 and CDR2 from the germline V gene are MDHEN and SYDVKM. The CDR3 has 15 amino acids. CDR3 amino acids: CASSLRGRRNTEAFF. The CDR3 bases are TGTGCCAGCAGTTTAAGGGGGCGCCGGAACACTGAAGCTTTCTTT.

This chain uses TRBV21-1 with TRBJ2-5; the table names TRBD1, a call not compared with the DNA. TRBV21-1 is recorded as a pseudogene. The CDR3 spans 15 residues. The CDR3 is CATYHMDRGRETQYF. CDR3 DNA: TGTGCCACGTATCACATGGACAGGGGGCGAGAGACCCAGTACTTC.

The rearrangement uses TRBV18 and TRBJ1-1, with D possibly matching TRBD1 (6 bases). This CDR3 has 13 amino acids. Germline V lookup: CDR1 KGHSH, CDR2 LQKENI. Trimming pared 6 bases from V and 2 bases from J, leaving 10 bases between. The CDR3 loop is CASSRTDNTEAFF. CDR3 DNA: TGTGCCAGCTCCAGGACAGACAACACTGAAGCTTTCTTT.

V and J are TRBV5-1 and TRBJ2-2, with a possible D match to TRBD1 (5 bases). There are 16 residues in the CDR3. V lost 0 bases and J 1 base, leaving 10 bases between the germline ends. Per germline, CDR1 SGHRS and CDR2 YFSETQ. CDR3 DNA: TGCGCCAGCAGCTTGGTGTCCCAGGGGAACACCGGGGAGCTGTTTTTT. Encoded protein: CASSLVSQGNTGELFF.

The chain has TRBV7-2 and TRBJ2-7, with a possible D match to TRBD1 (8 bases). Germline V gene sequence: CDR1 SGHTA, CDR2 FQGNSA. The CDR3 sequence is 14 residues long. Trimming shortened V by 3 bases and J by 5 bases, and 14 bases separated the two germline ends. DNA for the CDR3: TGTGCCAGCAGCTTTGACAGGGGAGGGGACGAGCAGTACTTC. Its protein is CASSFDRGGDEQYF.

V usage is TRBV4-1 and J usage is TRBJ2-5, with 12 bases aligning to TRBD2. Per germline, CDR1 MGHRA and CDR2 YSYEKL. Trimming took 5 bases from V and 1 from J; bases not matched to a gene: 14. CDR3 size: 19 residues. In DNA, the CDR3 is TGCGCCAGCAGCTCATACGAGACTAGCGGGAGTGTGGGCCAAGAGACCCAGTACTTC. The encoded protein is CASSSYETSGSVGQETQYF.

The CDR3 spells CATSDFRETHNEQFF. The CDR3 DNA sequence: TGTGCCACCAGTGATTTCAGGGAAACCCACAATGAGCAGTTCTTC. V is TRBV24-1 and J is TRBJ2-1; TRBD1 might be the D (5 bases). V dropped 1 base and J dropped 5 bases, with 11 bases sitting between them. The CDR3 contains 15 residues. The germline V gene encodes CDR1 KGHDR and CDR2 SFDVKD.

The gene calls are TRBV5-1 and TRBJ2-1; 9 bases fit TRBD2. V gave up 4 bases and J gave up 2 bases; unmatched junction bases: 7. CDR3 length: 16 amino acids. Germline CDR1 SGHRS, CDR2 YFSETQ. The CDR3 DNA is TGCGCCAGCAGCCCCAGACTAGCGGCGACCTACAATGAGCAGTTCTTC. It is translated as CASSPRLAATYNEQFF.

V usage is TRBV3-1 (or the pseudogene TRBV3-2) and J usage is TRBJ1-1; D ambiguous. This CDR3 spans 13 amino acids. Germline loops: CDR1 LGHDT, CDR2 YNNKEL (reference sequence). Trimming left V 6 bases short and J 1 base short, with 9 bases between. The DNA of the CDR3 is TGTGCCAGCAGACGAACAGAGAACACTGAAGCTTTCTTT. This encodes CASRRTENTEAFF.

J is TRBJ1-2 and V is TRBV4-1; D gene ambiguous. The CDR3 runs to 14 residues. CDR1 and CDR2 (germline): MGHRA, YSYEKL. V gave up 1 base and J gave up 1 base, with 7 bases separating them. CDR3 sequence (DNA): TGCGCCAGCAGCCAAGCCGGAGATAACTATGGCTACACCTTC. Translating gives CASSQAGDNYGYTF.

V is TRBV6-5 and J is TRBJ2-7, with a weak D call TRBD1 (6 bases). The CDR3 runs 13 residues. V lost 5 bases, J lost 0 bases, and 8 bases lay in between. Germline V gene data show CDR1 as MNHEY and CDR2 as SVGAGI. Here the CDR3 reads CASSKDSSYEQYF. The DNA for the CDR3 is TGTGCCAGCAGTAAGGACAGCTCCTACGAGCAGTACTTC.

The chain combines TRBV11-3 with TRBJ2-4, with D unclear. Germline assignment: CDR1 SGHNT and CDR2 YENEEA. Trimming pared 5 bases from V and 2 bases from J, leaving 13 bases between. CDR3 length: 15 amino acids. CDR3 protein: CASSIGGSSKNIQYF. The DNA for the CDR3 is TGTGCCAGCAGCATAGGCGGATCGTCCAAAAACATTCAGTACTTC.

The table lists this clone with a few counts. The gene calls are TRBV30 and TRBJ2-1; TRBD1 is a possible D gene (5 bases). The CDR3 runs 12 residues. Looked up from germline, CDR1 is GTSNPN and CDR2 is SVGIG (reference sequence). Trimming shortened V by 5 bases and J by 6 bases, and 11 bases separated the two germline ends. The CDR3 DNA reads TGTGCCTGGGGGGCAACAGGCAATGAGCAGTTCTTC. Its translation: CAWGATGNEQFF. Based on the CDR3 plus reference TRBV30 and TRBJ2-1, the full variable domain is SQTIHQWPATLVQPVGSPLSLECTVEGTSNPNLYWYRQAAGRGLQLLFYSVGIGQISSEVPQNLSASRPQDRQFILSSKKLLLSDSGFYLCAWGATGNEQFFGPGTRLTVL.

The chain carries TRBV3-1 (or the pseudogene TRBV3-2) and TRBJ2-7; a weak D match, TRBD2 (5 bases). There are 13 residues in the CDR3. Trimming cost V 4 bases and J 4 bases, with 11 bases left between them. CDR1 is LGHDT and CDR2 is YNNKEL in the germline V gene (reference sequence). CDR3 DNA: TGTGCCAGCAGCCGCGGGCAAAAGTACGAGCAGTACTTC. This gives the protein CASSRGQKYEQYF.

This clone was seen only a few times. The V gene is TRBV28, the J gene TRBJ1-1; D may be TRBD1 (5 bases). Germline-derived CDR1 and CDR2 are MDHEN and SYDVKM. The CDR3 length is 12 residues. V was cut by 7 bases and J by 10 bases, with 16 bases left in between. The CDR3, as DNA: TGTGCCAGCATCCCAGGACAAGGAAGAGCTTTCTTT. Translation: CASIPGQGRAFF. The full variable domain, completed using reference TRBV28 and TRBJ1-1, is DVKVTQSSRYLVKRTGEKVFLECVQDMDHENMFWYRQDPGLGLRLIYFSYDVKMKEKGDIPEGYSVSREKKERFSLILESASTNQTSMYLCASIPGQGRAFFGQGTRLTVV.